The 25 T cell receptor beta chains below all came from one sample that was sequenced in a study of cytomegalovirus exposure and HLA in healthy donors (dated by TCRdb to about 2017). Library method: the immunoSEQ multiplex PCR assay. A mixture of 60 forward primers for TCR Vbeta segments and 13 reverse primers for TCR Jbeta segments was used in the multiplex PCR. In its TCRdb copy, this immuneACCESS table keeps in-frame sequences only and misses some clones. Where compared with another copy, unresolved V genes explain less than half of these, and the others have no known cause. Across this sample there are fewer than 150,000 clones, with about 77% seen only once. The leading ten clones occupy 5.4% of the sample. Sequenced material: PBMCs. The receptors were gathered from a woman aged 25-40 years in good health and CMV-seropositive.

This chain joins TRBV6-5 and TRBJ1-1; a weak D match, TRBD1 (5 bases). This CDR3 is 13 amino acids long. Germline CDR1 and CDR2: MNHEY and SVGAGI. Trimming left V 6 bases short and J 11 bases short, with 19 bases between. The CDR3 DNA follows: TGTGCCAGCAGGGGGCCTCTCCCTTCTGGCGCTTTCTTT. Encoded protein: CASRGPLPSGAFF.

The table lists this clone with many counts. The junction shows a germline mismatch at one end, possibly a read error. The chain employs TRBV7-9 and TRBJ1-3, with TRBD1 matching 9 bases. The CDR3 sequence is 16 residues long. Germline CDR1 SEHNR, CDR2 FQNEAQ (reference sequence). For the CDR3, the DNA is TGTGCCAGCAGTTTAGGACAGGGGATCGCTGGAAACACCATATATTTT. Protein product: CASSLGQGIAGNTIYF.

The table lists this clone with a count of one. The same CDR3 arises from other DNA sequences in this sample as well. The chain links TRBV11-3 to TRBJ1-1, with D perhaps matching TRBD1 (6 bases). The CDR3 extends over 12 amino acids. Germline-derived CDR1 and CDR2 are SGHNT and YENEEA. Trimming shortened V by 5 bases and J by 8 bases, and 12 bases separated the two germline ends. The CDR3 is CASSTDRHEAFF. DNA for the CDR3: TGTGCCAGCAGCACCGACAGGCACGAAGCTTTCTTT.

V and J are TRBV10-3 and TRBJ2-1; D unresolved. V gave up 4 bases and J gave up 6 bases, with 4 bases separating them. CDR1 and CDR2 from the germline V gene are ENHRY and SYGVKD. The CDR3 covers 11 residues. The CDR3 bases are TGTGCCATCAGTGTCAGCAATGAGCAGTTCTTC. Its protein is CAISVSNEQFF.

This clone was found a few times. The chain is built from TRBV6-1 and TRBJ1-5; D remains ambiguous. The V gene lost 1 base and the J gene lost 2 bases, with 9 bases spanning the gap. Germline V gene data show CDR1 as MNHNS and CDR2 as SASEGT. The CDR3 sequence is 15 residues long. CDR3 amino acids: CASSEGAIRNQPQHF. The CDR3 nucleotides read TGTGCCAGCAGTGAAGGGGCTATTCGCAATCAGCCCCAGCATTTT.

V usage is TRBV7-3 and J usage is TRBJ2-7; 8 bases fit TRBD2. V gave up 2 bases and J gave up 1 base; unmatched junction bases: 4. This CDR3 has 15 residues. Germline loops: CDR1 SGHTA, CDR2 FQGTGA. Written as DNA, the CDR3 is TGTGCCAGCAGCTTAGTATCGGGGGGGTCCTACGAGCAGTACTTC. It encodes CASSLVSGGSYEQYF.

In this sample, this clone turned up once. The gene calls are TRBV13 and TRBJ1-2; D remains unclear. V lost 2 bases and J 2 bases, leaving 6 bases between the germline ends. The CDR3 contains 13 residues. Germline CDR1 and CDR2: PRHDT and FYEKMQ (reference sequence). Here the CDR3 DNA reads TGTGCCAGCAGCTTATTTAAAAACTATGGCTACACCTTC. Translating gives CASSLFKNYGYTF. The full variable domain, its missing parts supplied by reference TRBV13 and TRBJ1-2, is AAGVIQSPRHLIKEKRETATLKCYPIPRHDTVYWYQQGPGQDPQFLISFYEKMQSDKGSIPDRFSAQQFSDYHSELNMSSLELGDSALYFCASSLFKNYGYTFGSGTRLTVV.

The genes are TRBV11-3 and TRBJ1-1; 7 bases fit TRBD1. Losses at the gene ends were 5 bases for V and 2 bases for J; bases not matched to a gene: 5. The CDR3 is 14 amino acids. Germline V gives CDR1 SGHNT, CDR2 YENEEA. CDR3 sequence (DNA): TGTGCCAGCAGCCCGACAGGGTTCAACACTGAAGCTTTCTTT. Translated, it gives CASSPTGFNTEAFF.

CDR3 nucleotides: TGTGCCAGCAGGGTCAGGGACAGCCGCTCCTACAATGAGCAGTTCTTC. Translation: CASRVRDSRSYNEQFF. The rearrangement joins TRBV2 to TRBJ2-1; 7 bases fit TRBD1. The trim removed 6 bases at V and 0 bases at J, leaving 8 bases unmatched. Germline V gene sequence: CDR1 SNHLY, CDR2 FYNNEI. This CDR3 has 16 amino acids.

The chain uses TRBV9 and TRBJ2-2; 7 bases line up with TRBD2. Trimming took 6 bases from V and 5 from J; bases not matched to a gene: 7. Germline CDR1 SGDLS, CDR2 YYNGEE. CDR3 length: 14 residues. The CDR3 region has the DNA TGTGCCAGCAAGGTGGGGGGGGGAACCGGGGAGCTGTTTTTT. Protein sequence: CASKVGGGTGELFF.

This clone has only a few counts. This chain links TRBV7-2 with TRBJ2-5, with no clear D. CDR3 length: 12 residues. V was trimmed by 3 bases and J by 1 base, leaving 3 bases between them. Germline-derived CDR1 and CDR2 are SGHTA and FQGNSA. The DNA for the CDR3 is TGTGCCAGCAGCTTTCTCCAAGAGACCCAGTACTTC. Protein product: CASSFLQETQYF. The variable domain in full, with the rest retrieved from reference TRBV7-2 and TRBJ2-5, is GAGVSQSPSNKVTEKGKDVELRCDPISGHTALYWYRQSLGQGLEFLIYFQGNSAPDKSGLPSDRFSAERTGGSVSTLTIQRTQQEDSAVYLCASSFLQETQYFGPGTRLLVL.

The chain employs TRBV5-1 and TRBJ2-3; 9 positions match TRBD1. V trimming: 3 bases; J trimming: 3 bases; junction bases outside the gene matches: 11. CDR3 length: 17 amino acids. CDR1 and CDR2 (germline): SGHRS, YFSETQ. In nucleotides, the CDR3 is TGCGCCAGCAGCTACAGCGGCGGGACAGGGTGGACAGATACGCAGTATTTT. Translated, it gives CASSYSGGTGWTDTQYF.

The rearrangement links TRBV10-2 to TRBJ2-2; the match to TRBD2 covers 7 bases. The CDR3 spans 13 residues. V trimming: 5 bases; J trimming: 7 bases; junction bases outside the gene matches: 4. Germline CDR1 and CDR2: WSHSY and SAAADI. CDR3 residues: CASSWDYRGELFF. Written as DNA, the CDR3 is TGCGCCAGCAGTTGGGACTACCGCGGGGAGCTGTTTTTT.

J is TRBJ2-3 and V is TRBV6-1; TRBD2 matches at 9 bases. Germline CDR1 MNHNS, CDR2 SASEGT. The ends lost 0 bases at V and 6 bases at J; junction bases unmatched: 7. The CDR3 totals 16 residues. CDR3: CASSEASSGILDTQYF. The CDR3 region has the DNA TGTGCCAGCAGTGAAGCGTCTAGCGGGATCTTGGATACGCAGTATTTT.

The chain joins TRBV5-1 to TRBJ2-7, with 10 bases that match TRBD2. V shed 1 base, J shed 4 bases, and the junction held 2 bases outside the gene matches. Germline CDR1 is SGHRS and CDR2 is YFSETQ. The length of the CDR3 is 14 residues. Here the CDR3 DNA reads TGCGCCAGCAGCTTGACTAGCGGGGCTTACGAGCAGTACTTC. Protein product: CASSLTSGAYEQYF.

This chain connects TRBV19 to TRBJ2-5, with TRBD1 as a possible D gene (6 bases). The CDR3 consists of 18 residues. Germline V gene sequence: CDR1 LNHDA, CDR2 SQIVND (reference sequence). V dropped 2 bases and J dropped 5 bases, with 24 bases sitting between them. CDR3 coding DNA: TGTGCCAGTAGTATACTCCTAGGCGGCAGGGGTAATGGGGAGACCCAGTACTTC. Its translation: CASSILLGGRGNGETQYF. Filled out from reference TRBV19 and TRBJ2-5, the complete variable domain reads DGGITQSPKYLFRKEGQNVTLSCEQNLNHDAMYWYRQDPGQGLRLIYYSQIVNDFQKGDIAEGYSVSREKKESFPLTVTSAQKNPTAFYLCASSILLGGRGNGETQYFGPGTRLLVL.

The rearrangement joins TRBV4-1 to TRBJ2-1; 7 positions match TRBD2. After removal of 0 bases from V and 15 bases from J, the junction contained 14 bases not matched to a gene. Looked up from germline, CDR1 is MGHRA and CDR2 is YSYEKL. The CDR3 is made up of 15 amino acids. CDR3 nucleotide sequence: TGCGCCAGCAGCCAAGATTGGTCTAGCGGCTGGGATTGGTTCTTC. It is translated as CASSQDWSSGWDWFF.

A few counts support this clone. The J gene is TRBJ2-6, the V gene TRBV5-6; D remains unclear. Germline-derived CDR1 and CDR2 are SGHDT and YYEEEE. Trimming stripped 2 bases from V and 8 bases from J, with 11 bases between. The CDR3 has 14 amino acids. DNA for the CDR3: TGTGCCAGCAGCTTCGTAGAAGCTACCAACGTCCTGACTTTC. Translating gives CASSFVEATNVLTF. Complete variable domain (other parts from reference TRBV5-6 and TRBJ2-6): DAGVTQSPTHLIKTRGQQVTLRCSPKSGHDTVSWYQQALGQGPQFIFQYYEEEERQRGNFPDRFSGHQFPNYSSELNVNALLLGDSALYLCASSFVEATNVLTFGAGSRLTVL.

This sequence joins TRBV6-6 and TRBJ2-7, with a weak D call TRBD2 (6 bases). V was shortened by 2 bases and J by 2 bases, with 13 bases between the two germline ends. CDR1 is MNHNY and CDR2 is SVGAGI in the germline V gene (reference sequence). CDR3 length: 15 amino acids. CDR3 in amino acids: CASSYRRADAYEQYF. The CDR3 DNA sequence: TGTGCCAGCAGTTACCGGAGGGCTGATGCCTACGAGCAGTACTTC.

The gene calls are TRBV5-1 and TRBJ2-1, with 8 positions matching TRBD2. Trimming cost V 5 bases and J 4 bases; bases outside gene matches: 8. Germline V lookup: CDR1 SGHRS, CDR2 YFSETQ. CDR3 length: 15 amino acids. The CDR3 loop is CASSGVQREYNEQFF. Here the CDR3 DNA reads TGCGCCAGCAGTGGGGTCCAGCGGGAGTACAATGAGCAGTTCTTC. The whole variable domain, filled in from reference TRBV5-1 and TRBJ2-1, reads KAGVTQTPRYLIKTRGQQVTLSCSPISGHRSVSWYQQTPGQGLQFLFEYFSETQRNKGNFPGRFSGRQFSNSRSEMNVSTLELGDSALYLCASSGVQREYNEQFFGPGTRLTVL.

Points on this clone: The sample contains more than one DNA sequence encoding this CDR3. The V gene is TRBV9, the J gene TRBJ1-1; D possibly corresponds to TRBD1 (6 bases). V lost 0 bases to trimming and J lost 1 base, with 10 bases between them. Germline values: CDR1 SGDLS, CDR2 YYNGEE. This CDR3 region has 15 residues. CDR3 sequence reads: CASSVEGVPNTEAFF. CDR3 sequence (DNA): TGTGCCAGCAGCGTAGAGGGGGTTCCGAACACTGAAGCTTTCTTT.

This chain links TRBV27 with TRBJ2-7; TRBD2 aligns across 12 bases. V dropped 6 bases and J dropped 4; count of bases not matched to a gene: 4. Germline V gene data show CDR1 as MNHEY and CDR2 as SMNVEV (reference sequence). This CDR3 has 14 residues. The chain's CDR3 is CASRLAGGLYEQYF. In nucleotides, the CDR3 is TGTGCCAGCAGACTAGCGGGAGGCCTTTACGAGCAGTACTTC.

In the case of this clone: This same CDR3 is encoded by further DNA sequences in the sample. The V call is TRBV27, the J call TRBJ1-5; the match to TRBD1 covers 7 bases. The germline V gene encodes CDR1 MNHEY and CDR2 SMNVEV (reference sequence). The junction had 17 bases not matched to a gene; V was cut back by 6 bases and J by 6 bases. This CDR3 has 17 amino acids. The CDR3 region is CASSPRSDREKRQPQHF. The CDR3 DNA reads TGTGCCAGCAGCCCAAGGTCTGACAGGGAGAAACGTCAGCCCCAGCATTTT.

CDR3 bases: TGTGCCAGTAGTATTGGAGGGTGGGGCACCGGGGAGCTGTTTTTT. Protein sequence: CASSIGGWGTGELFF. The gene calls are TRBV19 and TRBJ2-2, with TRBD2 as a possible D gene (6 bases). Germline assignment: CDR1 LNHDA and CDR2 SQIVND (reference sequence). The CDR3 is made up of 15 amino acids. Trimming removed 3 bases from V and 4 bases from J, with 12 bases in between. The entire variable domain, with the rest obtained from reference TRBV19 and TRBJ2-2, is as follows: DGGITQSPKYLFRKEGQNVTLSCEQNLNHDAMYWYRQDPGQGLRLIYYSQIVNDFQKGDIAEGYSVSREKKESFPLTVTSAQKNPTAFYLCASSIGGWGTGELFFGEGSRLTVL.

The chain couples TRBV15 to TRBJ1-2, with a tentative D call TRBD1 (6 bases). Trimming cost V 0 bases and J 0 bases, with 17 bases left between them. This CDR3 comprises 18 residues. CDR1 is LNHNV, CDR2 YYDKDF, per germline (reference sequence). The CDR3 sequence: CATSRDRLWQGTNYGYTF. As DNA, the CDR3 is TGTGCCACCAGCAGAGATCGCTTGTGGCAGGGGACTAACTATGGCTACACCTTC.